This TCR beta chain was identified in a study of blood T cell repertoires in COVID-19. Background on the study: Italy, Spain and the United States were the sources of the convalescent and acute COVID-19 samples. PBMCs, B-cell-depleted T cells, or T cells provided the cDNA or gDNA that made up the material.

V lost 2 bases and J lost 0; bases outside the gene matches: 4. Germline V gene data show CDR1 as MNHEY and CDR2 as SMNVEV (reference sequence). CDR3 length: 16 residues. In the original processing: Estimates of nucleated cell counts were drawn from the amplification of reference gene primers. Some clones are missing from TCRdb's copy, which holds only in-frame ones; the method was immunoSEQ multiplex PCR. That table furnishes V, J and clone size, whereas the DNA furnished D and trimming. The data show over 95,000 clones, with 81% seen just once and more than 9% held by the top ten. The sequenced material came from peripheral blood. The chain links TRBV27 to TRBJ2-3; 8 bases are a match to TRBD2. This sequence originates from a human donor in a cohort sampled during active COVID-19. The CDR3 DNA sequence: TGTGCCAGCAGTTTAACCGCGGGGGGAAGCACAGATACGCAGTATTTT. It is translated as CASSLTAGGSTDTQYF.